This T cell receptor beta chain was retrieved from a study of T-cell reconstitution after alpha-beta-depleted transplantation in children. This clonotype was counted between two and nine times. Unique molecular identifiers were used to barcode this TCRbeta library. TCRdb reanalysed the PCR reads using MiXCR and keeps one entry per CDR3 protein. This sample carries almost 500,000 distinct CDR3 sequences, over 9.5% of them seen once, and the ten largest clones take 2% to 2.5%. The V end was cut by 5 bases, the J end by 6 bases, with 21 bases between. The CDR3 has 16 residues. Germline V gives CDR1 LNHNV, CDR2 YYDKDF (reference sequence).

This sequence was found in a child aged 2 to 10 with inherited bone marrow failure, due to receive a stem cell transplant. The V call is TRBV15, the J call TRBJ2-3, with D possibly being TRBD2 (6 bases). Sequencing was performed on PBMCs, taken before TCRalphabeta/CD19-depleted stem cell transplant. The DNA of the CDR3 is TGTGCCACCAGCGGAGGGGTCGCGGCAGCGGTCGATACGCAGTATTTT. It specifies CATSGGVAAAVDTQYF. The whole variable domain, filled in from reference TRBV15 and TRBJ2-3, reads DAMVIQNPRYQVTQFGKPVTLSCSQTLNHNVMYWYQQKSSQAPKLLFHYYDKDFNNEADTPDNFQSRRPNTSFCFLDIRSPGLGDTAMYLCATSGGVAAAVDTQYFGPGTRLTVL.